The table lists the clone carrying this TCR beta chain with many counts. This record belongs to a study of human T cells and chemical hapten exposure. The time point was: patch test 1, 2 weeks after DPC sensitization. Treatment here: therapeutic diphenylcyclopropenone sensitization with weekly scalp DPC. The drawing of blood occurred before each patch test was applied. CDR1 is LGHNA and CDR2 is YSLEER in the germline V gene. V gave up 1 base and J gave up 7 bases; unmatched junction bases: 7. This CDR3 contains 15 residues. One entry per CDR3 protein, called by TCRdb with MiXCR from the RACE reads. The data hold about 380,000 distinct CDR3 sequences, with approximately 5.1% observed a single time.

This rearrangement joins TRBV4-3 to TRBJ2-1, with TRBD2 identical over 7 bases. The sequencing here drew on whole blood, taken in connection with sensitization to the hapten diphenylcyclopropenone (DPC). This receptor was taken from a woman aged 45-65 years with alopecia areata. Some clones in this sample may be carry-over from other donors' samples. CDR3 bases: TGCGCCAGCAGCCAAGGGCTAGCGGAGGGGAATGAGCAGTTCTTC. Translated, it gives CASSQGLAEGNEQFF.